This TCR beta chain was recovered during a study of technical replicates of blood from a few donors (dated by TCRdb to 2017 to 2019). The library relied on the immunoSEQ multiplex PCR assay. Here the immuneACCESS table is served through TCRdb, limited to in-frame sequences with V and J called. Missing clones are a known gap in these copies; in checked studies unresolved V genes cover under half, and the rest lacks a known reason. The sample records 75,000 to 95,000 clones, 80% to 95% of which are singletons. The ten top clones hold roughly 0.27% of the sample. For this clone: The antigen it binds to is not known. Base qualities are not provided; no much larger clone lies one nucleotide away.

The CDR3 runs 15 residues from the cysteine to the phenylalanine. This entry keeps only the CDR3 DNA: 45 bases, framed from base 1. Here V drops 4 bases and J drops 6 bases, and the junction holds 4 bases not matched to any gene. Via the germline V gene, CDR1 is SGHDT and CDR2 YYEEEE. The sample taken for sequencing was T cells isolated from PBMCs. The chain is encoded by TRBV5-6 joined to TRBJ2-5; 15 central bases correspond to TRBD2. This TCR was sampled from a human donor in good health. CDR3 sequence: CASSEGLAGGKTQYF. The nucleotide sequence is TGTGCCAGCAGCGAGGGACTAGCGGGAGGAAAGACCCAGTACTTC.